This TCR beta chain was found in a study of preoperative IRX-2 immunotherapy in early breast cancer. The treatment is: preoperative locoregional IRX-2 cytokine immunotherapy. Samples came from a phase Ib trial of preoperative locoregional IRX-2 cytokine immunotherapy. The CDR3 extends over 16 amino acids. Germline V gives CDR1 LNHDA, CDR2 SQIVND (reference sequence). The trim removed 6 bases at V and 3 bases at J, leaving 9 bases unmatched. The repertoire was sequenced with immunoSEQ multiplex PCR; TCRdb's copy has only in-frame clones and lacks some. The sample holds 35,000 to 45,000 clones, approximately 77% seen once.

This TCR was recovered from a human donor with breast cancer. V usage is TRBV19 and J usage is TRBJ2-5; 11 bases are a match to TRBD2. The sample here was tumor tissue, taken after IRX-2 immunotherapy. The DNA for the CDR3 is TGTGCCAGTAGCCTCCTAGGGACTAGCGGTGAAGAGACCCAGTACTTC. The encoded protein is CASSLLGTSGEETQYF.